This T cell receptor beta chain was documented in a study of STAT3 mutations in large granular lymphocyte leukemia. Study in general: Roughly half of the longitudinally sequenced T-LGLL patients carried detectable canonical activating STAT3 mutations.

Some clones are missing from TCRdb's copy, which holds only in-frame ones; the method was immunoSEQ multiplex PCR. Of under 2,500 clones listed, 60% to 75% were seen once; the top ten hold 86%. Findings and limits, study-wide: Sampling intervals varied between patients and samples. In T-cell large granular lymphocyte leukemia, about half of patients showed multiple immunodominant subclonotypes.

Worth noting for this clone: Its antigen is not known.

V dropped 4 bases and J dropped 0 bases, with 14 bases sitting between them. The length of the CDR3 is 16 residues. Germline CDR1 reads KGHSH; CDR2 reads LQKENI. What was sequenced was peripheral blood mononuclear cells. This clonotype was sampled from a woman aged 45-65 years with T-cell large granular lymphocyte leukemia. Some clones in this sample may be carry-over from other donors' samples. The chain employs TRBV18 and TRBJ2-3, with D perhaps assigned TRBD1 or TRBD2 (5 bases each). This CDR3 is CASSQMGVPSTDTQYF. CDR3 coding DNA: TGTGCCAGCTCACAGATGGGGGTTCCTAGCACAGATACGCAGTATTTT. The full variable domain, completed using reference TRBV18 and TRBJ2-3, is NAGVMQNPRHLVRRRGQEARLRCSPMKGHSHVYWYRQLPEEGLKFMVYLQKENIIDESGMPKERFSAEFPKEGPSILRIQQVVRGDSAAYFCASSQMGVPSTDTQYFGPGTRLTVL.